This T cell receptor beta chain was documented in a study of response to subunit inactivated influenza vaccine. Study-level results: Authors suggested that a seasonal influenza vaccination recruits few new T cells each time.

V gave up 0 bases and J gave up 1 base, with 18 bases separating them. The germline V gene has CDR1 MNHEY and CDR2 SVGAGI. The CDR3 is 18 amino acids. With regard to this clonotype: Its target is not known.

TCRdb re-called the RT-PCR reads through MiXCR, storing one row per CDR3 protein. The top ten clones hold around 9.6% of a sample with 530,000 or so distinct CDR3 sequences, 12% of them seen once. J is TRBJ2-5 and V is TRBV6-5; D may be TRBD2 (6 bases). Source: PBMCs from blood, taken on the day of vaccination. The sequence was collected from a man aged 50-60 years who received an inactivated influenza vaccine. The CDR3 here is CASSYSFYWSGSQETQYF. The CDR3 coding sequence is TGTGCCAGCAGTTACTCGTTTTATTGGAGCGGGTCCCAAGAGACCCAGTACTTC.